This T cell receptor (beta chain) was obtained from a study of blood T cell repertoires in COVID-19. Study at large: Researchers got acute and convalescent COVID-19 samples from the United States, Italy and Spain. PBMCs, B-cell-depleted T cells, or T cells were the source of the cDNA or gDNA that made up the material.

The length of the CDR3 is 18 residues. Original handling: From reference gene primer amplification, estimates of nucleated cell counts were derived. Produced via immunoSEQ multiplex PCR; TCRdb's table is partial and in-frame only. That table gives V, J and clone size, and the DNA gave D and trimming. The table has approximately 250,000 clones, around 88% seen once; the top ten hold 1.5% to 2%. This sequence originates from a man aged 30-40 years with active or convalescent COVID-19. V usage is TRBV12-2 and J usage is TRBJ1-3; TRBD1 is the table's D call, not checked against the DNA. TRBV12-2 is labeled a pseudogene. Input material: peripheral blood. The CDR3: CASRFSTGGHNPGNTIYF. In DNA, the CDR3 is TGTGCAAGTCGCTTCTCGACAGGGGGCCACAACCCTGGAAACACCATATATTTT.